This entry concerns a single T cell receptor (beta chain). A much larger clone lies a single base off, so this may be a read error. This sample was included in a study of T cell repertoires in cytomegalovirus infection. TCRdb redid the calling of the reads with MiXCR, one entry per CDR3 protein. Seen here are approximately 500,000 distinct CDR3 sequences, approximately 17% observed once, and the top ten hold more than 20%. This receptor was obtained from a human donor in good health (CMV status not recorded). Some clones in this sample may be carry-over from other donors' samples. Sequencing was carried out using CD8+ T cells from PBMCs.

The CDR3 DNA sequence: TGTGCCTGCAGTCCAGGACCCTTATCCTACGAGCAGTACTTC. As protein: CACSPGPLSYEQYF. J is TRBJ2-7 and V is TRBV12-3 or TRBV12-4; unclear D gene. This CDR3 has 14 residues.